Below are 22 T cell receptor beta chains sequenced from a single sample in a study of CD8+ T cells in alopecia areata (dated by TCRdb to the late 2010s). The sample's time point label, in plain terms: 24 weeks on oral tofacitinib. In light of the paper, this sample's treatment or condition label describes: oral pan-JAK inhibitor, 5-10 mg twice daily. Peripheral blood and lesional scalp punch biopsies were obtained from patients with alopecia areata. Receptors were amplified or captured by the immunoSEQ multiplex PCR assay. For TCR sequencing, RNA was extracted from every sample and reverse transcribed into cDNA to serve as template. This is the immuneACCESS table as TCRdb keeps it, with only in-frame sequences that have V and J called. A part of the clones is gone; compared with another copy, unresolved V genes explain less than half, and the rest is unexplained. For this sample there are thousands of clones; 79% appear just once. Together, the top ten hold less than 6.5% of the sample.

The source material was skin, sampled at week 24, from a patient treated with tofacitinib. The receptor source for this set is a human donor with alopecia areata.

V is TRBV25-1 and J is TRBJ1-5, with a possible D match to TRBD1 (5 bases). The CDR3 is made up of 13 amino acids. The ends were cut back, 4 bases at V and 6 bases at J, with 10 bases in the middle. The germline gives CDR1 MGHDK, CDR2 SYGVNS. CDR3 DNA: TGTGCCAGCAGTGGTCCAGGGACTCAGCCCCAGCATTTT. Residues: CASSGPGTQPQHF.

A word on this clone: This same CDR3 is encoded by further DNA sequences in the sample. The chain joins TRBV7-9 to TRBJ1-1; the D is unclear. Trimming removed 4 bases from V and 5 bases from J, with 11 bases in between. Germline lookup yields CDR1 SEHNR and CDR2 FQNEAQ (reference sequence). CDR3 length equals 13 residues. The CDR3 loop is CASSSPGETEAFF. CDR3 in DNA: TGTGCCAGCAGCTCCCCTGGGGAGACTGAAGCTTTCTTT.

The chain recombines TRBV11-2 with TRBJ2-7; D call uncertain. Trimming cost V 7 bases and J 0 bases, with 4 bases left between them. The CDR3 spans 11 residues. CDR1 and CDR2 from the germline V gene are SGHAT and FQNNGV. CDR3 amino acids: CASTSSYEQYF. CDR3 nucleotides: TGTGCCAGCACATCCTCCTACGAGCAGTACTTC.

In DNA form, the CDR3 reads TGCGCCAGCAGCCAGGCAGGGCGGATAGATACGCAGTATTTT. This gives the protein CASSQAGRIDTQYF. The chain uses TRBV5-1 and TRBJ2-3, with a tentative D call TRBD1 (5 bases). Germline V gives CDR1 SGHRS, CDR2 YFSETQ. CDR3 length: 14 amino acids. The V end was cut by 4 bases, the J end by 5 bases, with 14 bases between.

The CDR3 loop is CAISESGGGYTF. In DNA, the CDR3 is TGTGCCATCAGTGAGTCGGGGGGCGGCTACACCTTC. The chain has TRBV10-3 and TRBJ1-2; the D gene is possibly TRBD1 (6 bases). Germline V lookup: CDR1 ENHRY, CDR2 SYGVKD. The CDR3 has 12 amino acids. V lost 0 bases, J lost 8 bases, and 7 bases lay in between.

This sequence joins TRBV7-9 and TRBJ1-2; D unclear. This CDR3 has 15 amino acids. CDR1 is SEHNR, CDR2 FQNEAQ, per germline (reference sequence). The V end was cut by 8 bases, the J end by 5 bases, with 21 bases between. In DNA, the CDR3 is TGTGCCAGCTCTATGTCCATTGCTGGGGAATATGGCTACACCTTC. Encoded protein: CASSMSIAGEYGYTF.

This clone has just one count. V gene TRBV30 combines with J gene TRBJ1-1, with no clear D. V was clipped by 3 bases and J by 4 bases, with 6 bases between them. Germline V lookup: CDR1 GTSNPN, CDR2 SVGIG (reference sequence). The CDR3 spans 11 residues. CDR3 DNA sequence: TGTGCCTGGAGCGAGAGCACTGAAGCTTTCTTT. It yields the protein CAWSESTEAFF.

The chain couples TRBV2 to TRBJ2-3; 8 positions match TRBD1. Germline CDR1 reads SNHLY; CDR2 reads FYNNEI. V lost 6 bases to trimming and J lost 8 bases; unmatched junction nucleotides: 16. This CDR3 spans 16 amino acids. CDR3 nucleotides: TGTGCCAGCAGCCCTCATCCAATCACAGGGGGGAGTACGCAGTATTTT. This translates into CASSPHPITGGSTQYF.

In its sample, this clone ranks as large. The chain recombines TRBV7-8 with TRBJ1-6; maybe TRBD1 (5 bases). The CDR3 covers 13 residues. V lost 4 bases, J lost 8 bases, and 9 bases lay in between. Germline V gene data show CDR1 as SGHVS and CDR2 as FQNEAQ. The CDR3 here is CASSSGGDSPLHF. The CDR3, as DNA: TGTGCCAGCAGCTCCGGGGGGGATTCACCCCTCCACTTT.

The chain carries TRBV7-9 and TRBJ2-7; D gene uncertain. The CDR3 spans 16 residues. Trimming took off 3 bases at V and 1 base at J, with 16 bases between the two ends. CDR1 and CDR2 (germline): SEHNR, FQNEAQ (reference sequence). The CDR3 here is CASSFHVQRTSYEQYF. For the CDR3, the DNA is TGTGCCAGCAGCTTCCACGTACAGCGTACTTCCTACGAGCAGTACTTC.

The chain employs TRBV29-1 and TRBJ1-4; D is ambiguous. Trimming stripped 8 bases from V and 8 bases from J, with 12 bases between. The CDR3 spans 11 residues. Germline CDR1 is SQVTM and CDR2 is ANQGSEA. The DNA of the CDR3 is TGCAGCTCCTTACAAAACGAAAAACTGTTTTTT. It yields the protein CSSLQNEKLFF.

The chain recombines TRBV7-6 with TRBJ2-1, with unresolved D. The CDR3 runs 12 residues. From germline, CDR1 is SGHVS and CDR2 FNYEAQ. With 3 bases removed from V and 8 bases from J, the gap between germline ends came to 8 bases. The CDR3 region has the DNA TGTGCCAGCAGCTTGAAAAAGTATGAGCAGTTCTTC. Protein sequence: CASSLKKYEQFF.

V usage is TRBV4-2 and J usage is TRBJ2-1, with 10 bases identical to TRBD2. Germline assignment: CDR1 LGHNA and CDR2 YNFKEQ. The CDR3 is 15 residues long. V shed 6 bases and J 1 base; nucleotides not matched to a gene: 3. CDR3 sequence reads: CASRVAGGSYNEQFF. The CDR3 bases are TGTGCCAGCAGAGTAGCGGGGGGTTCCTACAATGAGCAGTTCTTC.

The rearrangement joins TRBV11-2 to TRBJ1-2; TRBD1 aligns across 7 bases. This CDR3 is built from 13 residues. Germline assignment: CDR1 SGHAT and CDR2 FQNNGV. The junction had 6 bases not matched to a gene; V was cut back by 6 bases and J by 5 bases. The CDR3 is CASSPGTAYGYTF. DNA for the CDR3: TGTGCCAGCAGTCCGGGGACAGCTTATGGCTACACCTTC.

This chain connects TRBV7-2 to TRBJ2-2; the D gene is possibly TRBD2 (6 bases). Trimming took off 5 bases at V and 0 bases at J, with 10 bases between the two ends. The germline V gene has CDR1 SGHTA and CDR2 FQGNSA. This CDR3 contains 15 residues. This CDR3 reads CASSPGGPNTGELFF. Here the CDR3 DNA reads TGTGCCAGCAGCCCCGGGGGACCGAACACCGGGGAGCTGTTTTTT.

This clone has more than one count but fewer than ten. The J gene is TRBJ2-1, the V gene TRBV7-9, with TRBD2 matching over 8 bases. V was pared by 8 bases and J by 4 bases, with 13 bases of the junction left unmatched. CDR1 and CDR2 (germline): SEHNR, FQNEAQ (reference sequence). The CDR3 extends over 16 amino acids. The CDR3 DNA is TGTGCCAGCTTTAATTTGGAAGGCGGGGGGTACAATGAGCAGTTCTTC. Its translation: CASFNLEGGGYNEQFF.

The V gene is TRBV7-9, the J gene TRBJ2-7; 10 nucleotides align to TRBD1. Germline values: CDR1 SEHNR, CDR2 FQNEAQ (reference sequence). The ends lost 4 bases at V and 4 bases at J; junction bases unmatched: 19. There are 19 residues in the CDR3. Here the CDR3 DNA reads TGTGCCAGCAGCTCATCCCCCGTTTCGACAGGGGGCCCTTCGTACGAGCAGTACTTC. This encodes CASSSSPVSTGGPSYEQYF.

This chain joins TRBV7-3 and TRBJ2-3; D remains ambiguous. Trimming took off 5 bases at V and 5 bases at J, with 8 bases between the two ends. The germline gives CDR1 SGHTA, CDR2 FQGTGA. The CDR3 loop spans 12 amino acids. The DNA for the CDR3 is TGTGCCAGCAGCACCTGGGGAGATACGCAGTATTTT. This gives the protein CASSTWGDTQYF.

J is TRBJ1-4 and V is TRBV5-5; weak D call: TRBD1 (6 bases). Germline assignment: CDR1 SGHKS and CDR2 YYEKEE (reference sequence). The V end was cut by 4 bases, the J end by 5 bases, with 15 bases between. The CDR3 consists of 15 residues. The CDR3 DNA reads TGTGCCAGCAGCCTTGGACAGAATACGAATGAAAAACTGTTTTTT. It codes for CASSLGQNTNEKLFF.

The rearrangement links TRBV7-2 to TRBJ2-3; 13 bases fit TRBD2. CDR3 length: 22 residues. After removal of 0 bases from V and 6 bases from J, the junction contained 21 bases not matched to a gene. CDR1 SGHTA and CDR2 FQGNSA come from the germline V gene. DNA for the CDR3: TGTGCCAGCAGCTTAGCGCTGATCTCCCGCCTAGCACTAGCGGGGGGGTGGGATACGCAGTATTTT. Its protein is CASSLALISRLALAGGWDTQYF.

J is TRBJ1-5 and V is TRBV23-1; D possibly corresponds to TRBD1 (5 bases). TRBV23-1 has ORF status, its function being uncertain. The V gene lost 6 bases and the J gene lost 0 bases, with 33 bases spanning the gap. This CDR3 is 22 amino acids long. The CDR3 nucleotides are TGCGCCAGCAGACCCTACCCTCAGGACGGAGGGGCCATTCGGGATAGCAATCAGCCCCAGCATTTT. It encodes CASRPYPQDGGAIRDSNQPQHF.

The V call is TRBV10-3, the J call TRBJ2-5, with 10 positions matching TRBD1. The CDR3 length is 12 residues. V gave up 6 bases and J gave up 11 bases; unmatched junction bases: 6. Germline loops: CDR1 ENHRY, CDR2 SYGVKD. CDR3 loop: CAIRRTGGEQYF. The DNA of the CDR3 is TGTGCCATCAGGCGGACAGGGGGAGAGCAGTACTTC.